This T cell receptor (beta chain) was captured by sequencing in a study of radiotherapy plus CTLA-4 blockade in lung cancer. The wider study: With around 30% of patients having disease control, objective responses were seen in roughly 19%. Study-level findings and limits: Blood saw expansion of tumor-derived TCR clones after radiotherapy plus ipilimumab. Early blood T cell clone dynamics, with interferon-beta, were reported to best predict response.

The repertoire was sequenced with immunoSEQ multiplex PCR; TCRdb's copy has only in-frame clones and lacks some. The sample has more than 95,000 clones; approximately 72% are singletons. Comments on this clone: Its matching antigen is unknown.

Treatment of patients with chemo-refractory metastatic non-small-cell lung cancer consisted of focal radiation plus CTLA-4 blockade with ipilimumab. The sample consisted of peripheral blood, taken from a patient treated with radiotherapy plus ipilimumab. The sequence was collected from a human donor with non-small cell lung cancer who had a partial response to radiotherapy plus ipilimumab. Some clones in this sample may be carry-over from other donors' samples.

CDR3 sequence: CASSYSISEGEKLFF. In DNA, the CDR3 is TGTGCCAGCAGTTACTCGATTTCAGAGGGCGAAAAACTGTTTTTT. V usage is TRBV6-5 and J usage is TRBJ1-4, with D hard to call. Per germline, CDR1 MNHEY and CDR2 SVGAGI. This CDR3 contains 15 residues. V was trimmed by 0 bases and J by 8 bases, leaving 13 bases between them.